The clone carrying this T cell receptor (beta chain) was picked up one time. In the authors' methods: Estimated nucleated cell counts came from reference gene primer amplification. Libraries were prepared by immunoSEQ multiplex PCR; TCRdb keeps only in-frame clonotypes and omits some of them. V and J calls and clone size follow that table, whereas D and trimming were derived from the DNA. The data hold 100,000 or so clones, with around 79% observed a single time. This sample was taken from a study of blood T cell repertoires in COVID-19. Study as a whole: The samples span acute and convalescent COVID-19 from the United States, Italy and Spain. T cells, B-cell-depleted T cells, or PBMCs provided the cDNA or gDNA that served as material.

Germline V gene sequence: CDR1 MNHEY, CDR2 SVGAGI. This CDR3 region has 15 residues. J lost 3 bases, V lost 10 bases, and 12 bases had no gene match. This clonotype originated in an older man with active or convalescent COVID-19. Sequenced: peripheral blood. The chain links TRBV6-5 to TRBJ1-2, with 9 bases matching TRBD1. CDR3 DNA: TGTGCCACCACAGGGGGACAGGGCCCTTACTATGGCTACACCTTC. Its protein product is CATTGGQGPYYGYTF.